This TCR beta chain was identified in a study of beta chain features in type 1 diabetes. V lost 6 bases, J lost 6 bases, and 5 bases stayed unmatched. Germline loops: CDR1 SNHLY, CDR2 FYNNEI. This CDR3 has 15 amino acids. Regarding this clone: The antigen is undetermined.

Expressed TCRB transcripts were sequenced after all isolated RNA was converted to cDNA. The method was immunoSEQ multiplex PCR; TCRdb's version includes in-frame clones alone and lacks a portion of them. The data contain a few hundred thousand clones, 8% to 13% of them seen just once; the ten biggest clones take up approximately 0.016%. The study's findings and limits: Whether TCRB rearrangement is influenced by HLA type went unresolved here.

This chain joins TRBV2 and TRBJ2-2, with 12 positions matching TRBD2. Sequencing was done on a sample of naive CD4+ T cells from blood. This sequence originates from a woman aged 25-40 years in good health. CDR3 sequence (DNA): TGTGCCAGCAGGGAGACTAGCGGGAGCGCCGGGGAGCTGTTTTTT. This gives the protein CASRETSGSAGELFF.